One T cell receptor (beta chain) is described in this entry. What it binds is not known. Trimming cost V 7 bases and J 0 bases, with 13 bases left between them. This CDR3 region has 15 residues. Germline V gene data show CDR1 as SGHAT and CDR2 as FQNNGV. Sequencing was performed with immunoSEQ multiplex PCR; in TCRdb, only in-frame clones are kept and a portion is missing. Found here are 150,000 or so clones, around 93% of them singletons; the top ten hold around 1.3%. The entry originates in a study of T cell responses to AZD1222 COVID-19 vaccine. Study as a whole: Both about-4-week and about-12-week second-dose recipients were combined. Study results and caveats: At baseline, seropositivity was found in only six or seven AZD1222 recipients. Reportedly, nearly half of unique spike TCRs recognized epitopes outside B.1.351/B.1.1.7 mutations. None of the repertoires were sampled until the peak T cell response had passed.

This TCR derives from an adult in good health. Material: peripheral blood, obtained on day 0 of AZD1222 vaccination. The rearrangement links TRBV11-2 to TRBJ1-5; D gene uncertain. The CDR3 region has the DNA TGTGCCAGCACCCCGGGGAGCGATAGCAATCAGCCCCAGCATTTT. Residues: CASTPGSDSNQPQHF.